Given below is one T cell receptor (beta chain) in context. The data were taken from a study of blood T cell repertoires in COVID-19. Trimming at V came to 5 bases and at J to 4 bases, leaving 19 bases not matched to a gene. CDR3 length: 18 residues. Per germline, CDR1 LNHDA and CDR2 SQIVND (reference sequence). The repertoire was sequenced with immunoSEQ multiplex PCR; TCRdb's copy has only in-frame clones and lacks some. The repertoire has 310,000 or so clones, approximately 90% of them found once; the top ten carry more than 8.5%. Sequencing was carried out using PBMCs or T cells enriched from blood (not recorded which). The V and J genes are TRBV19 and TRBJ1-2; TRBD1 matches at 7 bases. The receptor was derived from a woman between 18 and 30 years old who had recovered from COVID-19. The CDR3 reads CASSPPGQASYDGYGYTF. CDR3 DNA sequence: TGTGCCAGTAGTCCACCCGGACAGGCCTCGTACGACGGCTATGGCTACACCTTC.